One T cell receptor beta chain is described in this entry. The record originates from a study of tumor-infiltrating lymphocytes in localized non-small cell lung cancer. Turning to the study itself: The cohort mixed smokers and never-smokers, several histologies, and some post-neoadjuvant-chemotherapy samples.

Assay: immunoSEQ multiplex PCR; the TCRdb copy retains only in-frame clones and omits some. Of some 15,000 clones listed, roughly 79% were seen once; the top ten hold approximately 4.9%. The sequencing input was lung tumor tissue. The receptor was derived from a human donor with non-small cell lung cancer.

CDR3 sequence reads: CASSQGGREREQFF. The CDR3 DNA sequence: TGTGCCAGCAGCCAAGGGGGCAGGGAGCGTGAGCAGTTCTTC. The V and J genes are TRBV2 and TRBJ2-1; the match to TRBD1 covers 7 bases. The CDR3 length is 14 residues. V shed 6 bases and J 9 bases; nucleotides not matched to a gene: 11. The V gene's germline CDR1 is SNHLY and CDR2 FYNNEI.